The next 3 T cell receptor beta chains were all read from a single sample in a study of control samples from healthy donors and cancer patients (dated by TCRdb to the early 2020s). The library was built by means of the immunoSEQ multiplex PCR assay. TCRdb stores this immuneACCESS table with in-frame sequences only. Part of the clones is absent; in the studies checked, under half of the shortfall reflects unresolved V genes, and no reason is known for the rest. This sample lists about 120,000 clones; about 91% were detected once. Clones ranked in the top ten supply 3.4% of the sample. The specimen was blood. The receptors originated from a middle-aged man in good health.

The gene calls are TRBV3-1 (or the pseudogene TRBV3-2) and TRBJ2-7; 12 nucleotides line up with TRBD2. Trimming took 3 bases from V and 2 from J; bases not matched to a gene: 11. This CDR3 is built from 18 residues. Germline lookup yields CDR1 LGHDT and CDR2 YNNKEL (reference sequence). This chain's CDR3 is CASSHILTSGGVAYEQYF. The CDR3 DNA follows: TGTGCCAGCAGCCACATACTGACTAGCGGGGGAGTCGCCTACGAGCAGTACTTC.

The V and J genes are TRBV18 and TRBJ2-1, with 12 nucleotides matching TRBD2. V gave up 2 bases and J gave up 0 bases; unmatched junction bases: 5. Germline-derived CDR1 and CDR2 are KGHSH and LQKENI. This CDR3 is built from 18 residues. The chain's CDR3 is CASSPGLAGKSSYNEQFF. Written as DNA, the CDR3 is TGTGCCAGCTCACCAGGACTAGCGGGGAAGAGCTCCTACAATGAGCAGTTCTTC.

This clone came up once. The chain uses TRBV3-1 (or the pseudogene TRBV3-2) and TRBJ2-7; D is perhaps TRBD2 (6 bases). CDR3 length equals 14 residues. The V gene's germline CDR1 is LGHDT and CDR2 YNNKEL (reference sequence). V gave up 2 bases and J gave up 5 bases, with 13 bases separating them. For the CDR3, the DNA is TGTGCCAGCAGCCAAACCTGGGACTTCCACGAGCAGTACTTC. This translates into CASSQTWDFHEQYF.